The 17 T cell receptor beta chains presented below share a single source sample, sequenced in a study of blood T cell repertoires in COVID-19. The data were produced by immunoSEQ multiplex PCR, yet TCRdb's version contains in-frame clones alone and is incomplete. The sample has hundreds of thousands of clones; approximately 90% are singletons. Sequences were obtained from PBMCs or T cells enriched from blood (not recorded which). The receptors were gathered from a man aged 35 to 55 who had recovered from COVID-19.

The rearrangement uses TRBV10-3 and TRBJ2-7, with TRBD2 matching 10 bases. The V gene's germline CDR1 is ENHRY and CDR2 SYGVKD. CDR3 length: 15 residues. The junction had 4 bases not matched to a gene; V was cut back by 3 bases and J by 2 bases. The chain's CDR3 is CAISDPTSGAYEQYF. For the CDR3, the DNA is TGTGCCATCAGTGACCCTACTAGCGGGGCCTACGAGCAGTACTTC.

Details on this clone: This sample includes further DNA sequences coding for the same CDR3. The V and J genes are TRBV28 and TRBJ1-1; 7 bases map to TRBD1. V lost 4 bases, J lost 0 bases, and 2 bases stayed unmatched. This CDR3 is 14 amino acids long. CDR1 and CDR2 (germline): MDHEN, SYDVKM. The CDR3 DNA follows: TGTGCCAGCAGTTCGGGACAGTTGAACACTGAAGCTTTCTTT. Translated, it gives CASSSGQLNTEAFF.

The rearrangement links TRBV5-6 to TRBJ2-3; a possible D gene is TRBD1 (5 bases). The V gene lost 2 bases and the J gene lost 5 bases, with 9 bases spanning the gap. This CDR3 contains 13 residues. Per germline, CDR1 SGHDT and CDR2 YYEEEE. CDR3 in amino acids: CASSFQGVDTQYF. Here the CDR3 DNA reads TGTGCCAGCAGCTTTCAGGGTGTAGATACGCAGTATTTT.

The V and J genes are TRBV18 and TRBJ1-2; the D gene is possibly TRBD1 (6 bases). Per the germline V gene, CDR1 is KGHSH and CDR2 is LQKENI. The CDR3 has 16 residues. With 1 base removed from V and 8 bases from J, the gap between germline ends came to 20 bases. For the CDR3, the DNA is TGTGCCAGCTCACCACAAAGGACAGAAGGGATTATCGGCTACACCTTC. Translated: CASSPQRTEGIIGYTF.

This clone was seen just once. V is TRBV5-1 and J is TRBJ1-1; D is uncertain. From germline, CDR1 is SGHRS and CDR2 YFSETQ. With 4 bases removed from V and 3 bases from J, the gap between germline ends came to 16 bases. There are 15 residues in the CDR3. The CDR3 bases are TGCGCCAGCAGCGCCTGGCGGGCGACGGACACTGAAGCTTTCTTT. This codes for CASSAWRATDTEAFF.

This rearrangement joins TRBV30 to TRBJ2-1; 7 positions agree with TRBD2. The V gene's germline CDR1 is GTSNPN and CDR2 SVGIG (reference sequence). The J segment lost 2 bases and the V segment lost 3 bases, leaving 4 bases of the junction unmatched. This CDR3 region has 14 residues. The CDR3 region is CAWSGTNTYNEQFF. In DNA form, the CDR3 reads TGTGCCTGGAGCGGGACTAACACCTACAATGAGCAGTTCTTC.

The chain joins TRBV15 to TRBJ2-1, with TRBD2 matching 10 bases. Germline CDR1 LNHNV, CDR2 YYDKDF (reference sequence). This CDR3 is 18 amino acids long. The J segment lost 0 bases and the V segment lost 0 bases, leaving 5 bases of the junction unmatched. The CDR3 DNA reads TGTGCCACCAGCAGAGATATCCAGCGGGAGGGCTCCTACAATGAGCAGTTCTTC. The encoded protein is CATSRDIQREGSYNEQFF.

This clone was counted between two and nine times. CDR3 sequence (DNA): TGTGCCAGCAGGAGAGACAGGGGAAATCAGCCCCAGCATTTT. Protein product: CASRRDRGNQPQHF. The rearrangement uses TRBV25-1 and TRBJ1-5, with 8 bases fitting TRBD1. Trimming at V came to 6 bases and at J to 4 bases, leaving 5 bases not matched to a gene. CDR1 is MGHDK and CDR2 is SYGVNS in the germline V gene. There are 14 residues in the CDR3.

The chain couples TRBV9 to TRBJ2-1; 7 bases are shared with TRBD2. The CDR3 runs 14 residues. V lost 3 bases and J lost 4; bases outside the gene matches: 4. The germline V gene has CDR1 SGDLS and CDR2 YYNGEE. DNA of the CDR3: TGTGCCAGCAGCGCCGGGACTAATTACAATGAGCAGTTCTTC. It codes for CASSAGTNYNEQFF.

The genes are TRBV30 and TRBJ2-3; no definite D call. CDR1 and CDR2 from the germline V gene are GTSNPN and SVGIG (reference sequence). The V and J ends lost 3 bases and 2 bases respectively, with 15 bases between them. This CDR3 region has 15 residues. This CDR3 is CAWSPLRSPTDTQYF. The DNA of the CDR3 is TGTGCCTGGAGCCCCTTGAGGAGCCCCACAGATACGCAGTATTTT.

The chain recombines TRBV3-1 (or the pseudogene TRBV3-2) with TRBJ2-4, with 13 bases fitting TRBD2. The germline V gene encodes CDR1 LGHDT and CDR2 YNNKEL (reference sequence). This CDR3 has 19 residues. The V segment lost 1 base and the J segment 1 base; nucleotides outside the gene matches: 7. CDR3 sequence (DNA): TGTGCCAGCAGCCAAGGCGGACTAGCGGGGGCCGGGGCCAAAAACATTCAGTACTTC. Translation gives CASSQGGLAGAGAKNIQYF.

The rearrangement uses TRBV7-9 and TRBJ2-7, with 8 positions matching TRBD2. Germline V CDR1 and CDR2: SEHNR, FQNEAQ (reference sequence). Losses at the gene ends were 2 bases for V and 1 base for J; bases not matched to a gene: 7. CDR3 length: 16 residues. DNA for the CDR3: TGTGCCAGCAGCTTACGAGGTAGCGGGATTTCCTACGAGCAGTACTTC. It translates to CASSLRGSGISYEQYF.

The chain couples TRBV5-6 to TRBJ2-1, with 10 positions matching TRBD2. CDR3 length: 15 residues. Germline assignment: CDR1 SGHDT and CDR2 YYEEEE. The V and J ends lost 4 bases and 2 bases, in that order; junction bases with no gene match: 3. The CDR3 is CASSNGLAAYNEQFF. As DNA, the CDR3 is TGTGCCAGCAGCAATGGACTAGCGGCCTACAATGAGCAGTTCTTC.

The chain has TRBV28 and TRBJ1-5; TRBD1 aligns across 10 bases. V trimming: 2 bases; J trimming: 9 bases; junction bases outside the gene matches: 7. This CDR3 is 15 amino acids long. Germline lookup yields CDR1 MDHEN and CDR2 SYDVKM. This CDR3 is CASSLRTGGGGPQHF. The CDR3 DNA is TGTGCCAGCAGTTTACGGACAGGGGGAGGGGGGCCCCAGCATTTT. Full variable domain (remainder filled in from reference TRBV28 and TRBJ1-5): DVKVTQSSRYLVKRTGEKVFLECVQDMDHENMFWYRQDPGLGLRLIYFSYDVKMKEKGDIPEGYSVSREKKERFSLILESASTNQTSMYLCASSLRTGGGGPQHFGDGTRLSIL.

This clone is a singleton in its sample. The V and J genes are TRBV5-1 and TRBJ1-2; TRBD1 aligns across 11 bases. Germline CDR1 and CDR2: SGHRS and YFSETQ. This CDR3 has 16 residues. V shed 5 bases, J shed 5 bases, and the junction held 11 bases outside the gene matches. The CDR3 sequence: CASRSGTGGFEYGYTF. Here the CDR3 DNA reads TGCGCCAGCAGATCGGGGACAGGGGGTTTCGAGTATGGCTACACCTTC.

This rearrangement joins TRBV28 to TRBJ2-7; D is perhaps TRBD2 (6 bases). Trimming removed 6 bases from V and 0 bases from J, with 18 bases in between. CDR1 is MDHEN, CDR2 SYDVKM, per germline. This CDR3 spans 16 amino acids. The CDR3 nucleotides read TGTGCCAGCAGCCCAATTGGAGGGTTAAACTCCTACGAGCAGTACTTC. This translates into CASSPIGGLNSYEQYF.

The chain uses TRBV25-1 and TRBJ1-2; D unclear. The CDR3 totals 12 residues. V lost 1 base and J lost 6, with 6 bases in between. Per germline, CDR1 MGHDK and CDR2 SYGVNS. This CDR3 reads CASSEWLDGYTF. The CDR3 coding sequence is TGTGCCAGCAGTGAATGGCTGGATGGCTACACCTTC.